This T cell receptor beta chain was identified in a study of human T cells and chemical hapten exposure. Study in general: Each week of the approximately 24-week study, patients had diphenylcyclopropenone applied to the scalp. Patches that contained 0.01% DPC were applied to the upper back and read at 6 days.

Time point of the sample: pre-sensitization, week 0. Documented treatment: therapeutic diphenylcyclopropenone sensitization with weekly scalp DPC. The V gene lost 0 bases and the J gene lost 8 bases, with 13 bases spanning the gap. Germline lookup yields CDR1 LGHNA and CDR2 YSLEER. This CDR3 has 14 amino acids. TCRdb re-derived calls from the RACE reads in MiXCR, one entry per CDR3 protein. The sample contains more than 100,000 distinct CDR3 sequences, about 14% of which appear only once. The material sequenced was whole blood, taken in connection with sensitization to the hapten diphenylcyclopropenone (DPC). V gene TRBV4-3 combines with J gene TRBJ1-1; D might be TRBD1 (5 bases). This sequence originates from a woman younger than 35 with alopecia areata. Some clones in this sample may be carry-over from other donors' samples. This CDR3 reads CASSQDRGTVEAFF. In DNA, the CDR3 is TGCGCCAGCAGCCAAGATCGGGGGACTGTCGAAGCTTTCTTT.